These 15 T cell receptor beta chains came from one sample sequenced in a study of blood T cell repertoires in COVID-19. The method was immunoSEQ multiplex PCR; TCRdb's version includes in-frame clones alone and lacks a portion of them. The table lists approximately 120,000 clones, around 79% of them singletons, with 20% in the top ten. The sequencing sample was made of peripheral blood. The source of these receptors is a man older than 75 with acute or convalescent COVID-19.

V usage is TRBV19 and J usage is TRBJ1-2, with D possibly TRBD1 on 6 matching bases. CDR3 length: 15 residues. V was shortened by 3 bases and J by 1 base, with 12 bases between the two germline ends. The germline gives CDR1 LNHDA, CDR2 SQIVND (reference sequence). The CDR3 DNA follows: TGTGCCAGTAGTATTGGACAGAACTTTAACTATGGCTACACCTTC. Its protein is CASSIGQNFNYGYTF. The variable domain in full, completed from reference TRBV19 and TRBJ1-2, reads DGGITQSPKYLFRKEGQNVTLSCEQNLNHDAMYWYRQDPGQGLRLIYYSQIVNDFQKGDIAEGYSVSREKKESFPLTVTSAQKNPTAFYLCASSIGQNFNYGYTFGSGTRLTVV.

A few counts support this clone. The chain employs TRBV7-9 and TRBJ2-7; D is unclear. V was clipped by 5 bases and J by 4 bases, with 12 bases between them. Germline lookup yields CDR1 SEHNR and CDR2 FQNEAQ (reference sequence). This CDR3 region has 13 residues. The CDR3 region is CASSHQVSYEQYF. For the CDR3, the DNA is TGTGCCAGCAGCCATCAGGTATCTTACGAGCAGTACTTC.

The chain is built from TRBV19 and TRBJ1-2; 10 bases are a match to TRBD1. V dropped 1 base and J dropped 8; count of bases not matched to a gene: 7. Germline CDR1 is LNHDA and CDR2 is SQIVND (reference sequence). The CDR3 sequence is 15 residues long. The CDR3 here is CASSIAGTGVGGYTF. In DNA form, the CDR3 reads TGTGCCAGTAGTATAGCCGGGACAGGGGTTGGAGGCTACACCTTC.

CDR3 in amino acids: CASSEVGGASTDTQYF. As DNA, the CDR3 is TGTGCCAGCAGTGAAGTTGGCGGTGCTAGCACAGATACGCAGTATTTT. This chain uses TRBV6-1 with TRBJ2-3; no reliable D call. The V end lost 1 base, the J end lost 0 bases, and 11 bases lay between the germline ends. CDR1 is MNHNS, CDR2 SASEGT, per germline. The length of the CDR3 is 16 residues.

This clone showed up just once. The rearrangement uses TRBV3-1 (or the pseudogene TRBV3-2) and TRBJ1-5; D is uncertain. The CDR3 sequence is 13 residues long. Trimming removed 0 bases at V and 4 bases at J, with 4 bases between. Germline assignment: CDR1 LGHDT and CDR2 YNNKEL (reference sequence). In DNA form, the CDR3 reads TGTGCCAGCAGCCAAGACTTTAATCAGCCCCAGCATTTT. The encoded protein is CASSQDFNQPQHF.

This clone occurred once. The V call is TRBV5-1, the J call TRBJ1-5; D gene uncertain. CDR1 SGHRS and CDR2 YFSETQ come from the germline V gene. Trimming removed 0 bases from V and 0 bases from J, with 4 bases in between. CDR3 size: 14 residues. The CDR3 sequence: CASSLDSSNQPQHF. The DNA for the CDR3 is TGCGCCAGCAGCTTGGACAGTAGCAATCAGCCCCAGCATTTT. Full variable domain (rest looked up from reference TRBV5-1 and TRBJ1-5): KAGVTQTPRYLIKTRGQQVTLSCSPISGHRSVSWYQQTPGQGLQFLFEYFSETQRNKGNFPGRFSGRQFSNSRSEMNVSTLELGDSALYLCASSLDSSNQPQHFGDGTRLSIL.

V and J are TRBV7-8 and TRBJ1-5; the D is unclear. The germline CDR1 and CDR2 sequences are SGHVS and FQNEAQ. The CDR3 loop spans 14 amino acids. V lost 1 base to trimming and J lost 7 bases, with 11 bases between them. For the CDR3, the DNA is TGTGCCAGCAGCTTAGAGGCTCGGAGGCAGCCCCAGCATTTT. It translates to CASSLEARRQPQHF. Together with reference TRBV7-8 and TRBJ1-5, the CDR3 gives the full variable domain: GAGVSQSPRYKVAKRGQDVALRCDPISGHVSLFWYQQALGQGPEFLTYFQNEAQLDKSGLPSDRFFAERPEGSVSTLKIQRTQQEDSAVYLCASSLEARRQPQHFGDGTRLSIL.

The chain links TRBV4-2 to TRBJ2-2; possibly TRBD1 for D (6 bases). Trimming cost V 4 bases and J 4 bases, with 22 bases left between them. The length of the CDR3 is 18 residues. CDR1 LGHNA and CDR2 YNFKEQ come from the germline V gene. In DNA, the CDR3 is TGTGCCAGCAGCCCCACCCCTTTTTATGTAGGGGGCACCGGGGAGCTGTTTTTT. Protein product: CASSPTPFYVGGTGELFF.

The chain joins TRBV28 to TRBJ1-2, with 8 bases lining up with TRBD1. Trimming took 5 bases from V and 4 from J; bases not matched to a gene: 9. Germline CDR1 reads MDHEN; CDR2 reads SYDVKM. This CDR3 has 15 amino acids. CDR3 sequence reads: CASSLTGAGGYGYTF. The CDR3 DNA reads TGTGCCAGCAGTCTGACAGGGGCCGGGGGCTATGGCTACACCTTC.

This sequence joins TRBV6-4 and TRBJ1-1; a possible D gene is TRBD1 (6 bases). CDR1 is MRHNA, CDR2 SNTAGT, per germline. This CDR3 spans 16 amino acids. V was cut by 6 bases and J by 4 bases, with 21 bases left in between. CDR3 sequence reads: CASRVTGQRRSTEAFF. In DNA, the CDR3 is TGTGCCAGCAGGGTGACAGGCCAAAGGCGGAGCACTGAAGCTTTCTTT.

This clone was counted only a few times. The chain has TRBV11-1 and TRBJ2-1; D not certain. Deletions cut 4 bases from V and 0 bases from J, with 4 bases between. The CDR3 contains 13 residues. Germline CDR1 and CDR2: SGHAT and FQDESV (reference sequence). CDR3: CASSSGSYNEQFF. The CDR3 nucleotides are TGTGCCAGCAGCTCCGGCTCCTACAATGAGCAGTTCTTC.

This rearrangement joins TRBV6-5 to TRBJ2-1; possibly TRBD2 for D (5 bases). Germline CDR1 is MNHEY and CDR2 is SVGAGI. CDR3 length: 12 residues. Trimming removed 7 bases from V and 15 bases from J, with 19 bases in between. This CDR3 reads CASNAGPPPPFF. DNA for the CDR3: TGTGCCAGCAACGCGGGCCCGCCCCCCCCGTTCTTC.

Only a few counts were recorded for this clone. The chain recombines TRBV15 with TRBJ2-4, with 7 bases identical to TRBD2. This CDR3 is 17 amino acids long. The V gene's germline CDR1 is LNHNV and CDR2 YYDKDF (reference sequence). Unmatched junction bases numbered 6, after V lost 1 base and J lost 0 bases. The CDR3 DNA reads as TGTGCCACCAGCAGAGCGGTGGGAGGGTTAGCCAAAAACATTCAGTACTTC. Translated, it gives CATSRAVGGLAKNIQYF.

V gene TRBV5-1 combines with J gene TRBJ2-7, with D uncertain. Germline CDR1 and CDR2: SGHRS and YFSETQ. V was cut by 3 bases and J by 1 base, with 11 bases left in between. The CDR3 totals 14 residues. CDR3 nucleotides: TGCGCCAGCAGCTATGAACTCTGGTCCTACGAGCAGTACTTC. Translation: CASSYELWSYEQYF.

This chain uses TRBV28 with TRBJ2-7; 7 nucleotides agree with TRBD1. The CDR3 is made up of 14 amino acids. The J segment lost 6 bases and the V segment lost 6 bases, leaving 11 bases of the junction unmatched. In germline, CDR1 is MDHEN, CDR2 SYDVKM. CDR3: CASRLARQGSEQYF. The CDR3, as DNA: TGTGCCAGCAGACTCGCTCGACAGGGTAGCGAGCAGTACTTC.